Listed below are T cell receptor beta chains from one sample, sequenced in a study of T cells in Graves' hyperthyroidism and ophthalmopathy. Each CDR3 protein is one row after TCRdb ran MiXCR on the multiplex PCR reads. The sample yields about 400,000 distinct CDR3 sequences, roughly an eighth seen once. Sample: blood. These receptors were taken from a middle-aged man with Graves' ophthalmopathy. Both conserved end residues are part of each CDR3. The order of the fields is clone size, J gene, V gene, D gene, CDR3 protein, CDR3 DNA. D genes are given only for firm matches. For some rows the clone size is stated as once, few or many, or as a class when expanded; others skip it.

>-|TRBJ2-3|TRBV11-2|TRBD1
CASSLVAWDRVPRGTDTQYF
TGTGCCAGCAGCTTAGTAGCGTGGGACAGGGTCCCAAGAGGCACAGATACGCAGTATTTT
>many|TRBJ2-3|TRBV30|-
CAWSSTDTQYF
TGTGCCTGGAGTTCTACAGATACGCAGTATTTT
>many|TRBJ2-5|TRBV30|-
CAWNPPVGFSIRTQYF
TGTGCCTGGAATCCACCCGTTGGCTTCTCTATCCGGACCCAGTACTTC
>-|TRBJ2-3|TRBV4-2|-
CASSQDLWGGTNTQYF
TGTGCCAGCAGCCAAGATCTATGGGGGGGCACAAATACGCAGTATTTT
>many|TRBJ1-2|TRBV5-5|TRBD1
CASSLETGGLVGGYTF
TGTGCCAGCAGCTTGGAGACAGGGGGCTTAGTGGGTGGCTACACCTTC
>few|TRBJ2-2|TRBV6-1|-
CASSEKWMGELFF
TGTGCCAGCAGTGAAAAATGGATGGGGGAGCTGTTTTTT
>many|TRBJ2-7|TRBV27|TRBD1
CASSLLSDRGDEQYF
TGTGCCAGCAGTCTCCTCTCGGACAGGGGCGACGAGCAGTACTTC
>many|TRBJ2-4|TRBV27|-
CASSRQGRIQYF
TGTGCCAGCAGCCGGCAGGGACGCATTCAGTACTTC
>-|TRBJ2-2|TRBV20-1|TRBD1
CSARDRGNTGELFF
TGCAGTGCGAGGGACAGGGGGAACACCGGGGAGCTGTTTTTT
>many|TRBJ1-1|TRBV12-3/TRBV12-4|-
CASSLFQTEAFF
TGTGCCAGCAGTTTGTTCCAGACTGAAGCTTTCTTT